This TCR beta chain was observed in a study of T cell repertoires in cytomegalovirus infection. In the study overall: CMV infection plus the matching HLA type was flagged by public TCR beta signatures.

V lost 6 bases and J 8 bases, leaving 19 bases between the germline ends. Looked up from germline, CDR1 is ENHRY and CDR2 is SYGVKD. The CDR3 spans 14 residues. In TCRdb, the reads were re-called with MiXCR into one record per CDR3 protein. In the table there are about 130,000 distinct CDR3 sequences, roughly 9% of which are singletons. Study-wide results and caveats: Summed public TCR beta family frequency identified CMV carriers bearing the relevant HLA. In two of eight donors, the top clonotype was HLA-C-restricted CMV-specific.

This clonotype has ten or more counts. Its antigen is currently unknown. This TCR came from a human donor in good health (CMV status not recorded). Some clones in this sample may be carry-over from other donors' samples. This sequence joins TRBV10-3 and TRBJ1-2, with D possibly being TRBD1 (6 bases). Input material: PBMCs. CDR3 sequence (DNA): TGTGCCATCAGCTCGGAGGGGGGGGGCGCGGGCTACACCTTC. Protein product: CAISSEGGGAGYTF.